This T cell receptor (beta chain) was sequenced during a study of blood T cells in healthy people across ages. Overall study context: Every two T cells gave about one barcoded beta molecule via template switching. Findings of the study overall: Donor CMV status was unknown, possibly confounding expanded clonotype changes.

Concerning this clonotype itself: Its antigen is as yet unknown.

The CDR3 consists of 16 residues. Between the trimmed V and J ends, which lost 0 bases and 1 base, there was a span of 10 bases. From germline, CDR1 is MNHNS and CDR2 SASEGT. Together with a sample-barcoded 5' primer, a J-beta primer mix was included in a second PCR lasting roughly 7 to 11 cycles. TCRdb independently ran MiXCR on the 5' RACE reads; one entry per CDR3 protein. There are approximately 800,000 distinct CDR3 sequences in the sample; about 48% occur only once, and about 38% lies in the top ten. This clonotype originated in an elderly man in good health. Sequenced: blood. The V and J genes are TRBV6-1 and TRBJ1-5; D gene unclear. This chain's CDR3 is CASSEAGRTSNQPQHF. The DNA for the CDR3 is TGTGCCAGCAGTGAAGCGGGCAGGACGAGCAATCAGCCCCAGCATTTT.